This is a list of T cell receptor beta chains from one sample in a study of blood T cell repertoires in COVID-19. The assay was immunoSEQ multiplex PCR, and TCRdb's table has in-frame clones only and misses some. This sample has hundreds of thousands of clones, with 70% to 90% found just once. The sample comprised peripheral blood. These receptors were collected from a woman of 80 years or more with acute or convalescent COVID-19. Each CDR3 is given with its conserved first and last residue. The D gene is left open where the match is weak. Clone size is given for some rows only: seen once, a few or many times, or a class if the clone is expanded.

.,TRBJ2-1,few,TRBV11-3,TGTGCCAGCAGCTTAGATGGGGGCGCATCGGACAATGAGCAGTTCTTC,CASSLDGGASDNEQFF
.,TRBJ1-5,.,TRBV2,TGTGCCAGCAGTGAAGAGGGGAGGGGTCAGCCCCAGCATTTT,CASSEEGRGQPQHF
.,TRBJ2-5,few,TRBV2,TGTGCCAGCAGTGAGGGGCGGACAGCGGTCCAAGAGACCCAGTACTTC,CASSEGRTAVQETQYF
.,TRBJ1-6,.,TRBV7-8,TGTGCCAGCAGCCCAGCGGGGGCCGGTAATTATAATTCACCCCTCCACTTT,CASSPAGAGNYNSPLHF
.,TRBJ1-1,.,TRBV4-3,TGCGCCAGCAGCCAAGACTTTCCTCCTACCCGAGCTTTCTTT,CASSQDFPPTRAFF
.,TRBJ2-3,.,TRBV3-1/TRBV3-2,TGTGCCAGCAGCCGCGCACAGGAGCTAGCAGATACGCAGTATTTT,CASSRAQELADTQYF
TRBD1,TRBJ1-5,.,TRBV30,TGTGCCTGGAGTCCCGACAGGGGGCCTCAGCCCCAGCATTTT,CAWSPDRGPQPQHF
.,TRBJ1-5,.,TRBV10-3,TGTGCCATCAGTGAGACTAGACAGCCCCAGCATTTT,CAISETRQPQHF
TRBD1,TRBJ2-7,.,TRBV15,TGTGCCACCAGCAGAGAGGGCAGGGGGAACGAGCAGTACTTC,CATSREGRGNEQYF
.,TRBJ2-7,.,TRBV7-9,TGTGCCAGCACCCCCCCAGGCGATTCCTACGAGCAGTACTTC,CASTPPGDSYEQYF
.,TRBJ1-1,.,TRBV6-2/TRBV6-3,TGTGCCAGCAGTTACGAGAGGGCCCGAGGGACTGAAGCTTTCTTT,CASSYERARGTEAFF
TRBD2,TRBJ2-1,.,TRBV11-3,TGTGCCAGCAGCCTTAGCGGGGAGGGCTACAATGAGCAGTTCTTC,CASSLSGEGYNEQFF
TRBD1,TRBJ1-5,.,TRBV15,TGTGCCACCAGCAGGGGACAGGGCATTGGACAGCCCCAGCATTTT,CATSRGQGIGQPQHF
.,TRBJ1-4,.,TRBV11-2,TGTGCCAGCAGCTTATCCAGGGCAACTAATGAAAAACTGTTTTTT,CASSLSRATNEKLFF
TRBD2,TRBJ2-3,.,TRBV30,TGTGCCTGGACGCACTTGGGTCTCGGTGTAGCGGGTTTCACAGATACGCAGTATTTT,CAWTHLGLGVAGFTDTQYF
TRBD1,TRBJ1-1,.,TRBV11-2,TGTGCCAGCAGCTTAGGGAGCAGGGGGGTAGGGACTGAAGCTTTCTTT,CASSLGSRGVGTEAFF
TRBD1,TRBJ2-5,.,TRBV29-1,TGCAGCGTCATTCAGGGGGCGCAGGGCGAGACCCAGTACTTC,CSVIQGAQGETQYF
TRBD1,TRBJ2-1,.,TRBV5-1,TGCGCCAGCAGCTTGGGGGGACAGGGACTCAATGAGCAGTTCTTC,CASSLGGQGLNEQFF
.,TRBJ2-1,.,TRBV6-1,TGTGCCAGCAGTGAAGCGCTAGGCCACAATGAGCAGTTCTTC,CASSEALGHNEQFF
TRBD1,TRBJ1-2,once,TRBV6-4,TGTGCCACCCCGACAGGGGAGGGAGCTTATGGCTACACCTTC,CATPTGEGAYGYTF
.,TRBJ1-6,.,TRBV19,TGTGCCAGTAGCCTCAGGGGCGCCTATAATTCACCCCTCCACTTT,CASSLRGAYNSPLHF
.,TRBJ1-6,.,TRBV9,TGTGCCAGCAGCGTAGGGGCAGATAATTCACCCCTCCACTTT,CASSVGADNSPLHF
.,TRBJ1-2,.,TRBV12-3/TRBV12-4,TGTGCCAGCAGTTTTCTTGCGGGGGCTGGCTACACCTTC,CASSFLAGAGYTF
.,TRBJ1-6,once,TRBV19,TGTGCCAGTAGTTTTCAGGTCTCGGATTCACCCCTCCACTTT,CASSFQVSDSPLHF
.,TRBJ1-2,.,TRBV30,TGTGCCTTTACGACCCAGGCCTATGGCTACACCTTC,CAFTTQAYGYTF
.,TRBJ2-7,.,TRBV6-1,TGTGCCAGCAGTGAAGCTAGCAACTCCTACGAGCAGTACTTC,CASSEASNSYEQYF
TRBD2,TRBJ2-1,once,TRBV7-2,TGTGCCAGCAGCTCTCACCGACTAGCGGGGGCCAAAAATGAGCAGTTCTTC,CASSSHRLAGAKNEQFF